This T cell receptor (beta chain) is drawn from a study of blood T cell repertoires in COVID-19. Study-level information: Researchers got acute and convalescent COVID-19 samples from the United States, Italy and Spain. PBMCs, B-cell-depleted T cells, or T cells provided the cDNA or gDNA that made up the material.

V dropped 5 bases and J dropped 9; count of bases not matched to a gene: 5. CDR1 is MNHEY, CDR2 SVGAGI, per germline. The CDR3 runs 14 residues. In the authors' workflow: For nucleated cells, counts were estimated from reference gene primer amplification. Method: immunoSEQ multiplex PCR; TCRdb's copy keeps in-frame clones and lacks some. The V and J calls and clone size come from that table; D and trimming were worked out from the DNA. There are around 250,000 clones in the sample; 85% to 90% occur only once, and approximately 4.2% lies in the top ten. The chain has TRBV6-5 and TRBJ1-6, with 9 bases lining up with TRBD1. The sample comprised PBMCs or T cells enriched from blood (not recorded which). The sequence derives from a woman aged 30 to 39 who had recovered from COVID-19. The CDR3 coding sequence is TGTGCCAGCAGTACACAGGGGGCGAGTTCACCCCTCCACTTT. This codes for CASSTQGASSPLHF.